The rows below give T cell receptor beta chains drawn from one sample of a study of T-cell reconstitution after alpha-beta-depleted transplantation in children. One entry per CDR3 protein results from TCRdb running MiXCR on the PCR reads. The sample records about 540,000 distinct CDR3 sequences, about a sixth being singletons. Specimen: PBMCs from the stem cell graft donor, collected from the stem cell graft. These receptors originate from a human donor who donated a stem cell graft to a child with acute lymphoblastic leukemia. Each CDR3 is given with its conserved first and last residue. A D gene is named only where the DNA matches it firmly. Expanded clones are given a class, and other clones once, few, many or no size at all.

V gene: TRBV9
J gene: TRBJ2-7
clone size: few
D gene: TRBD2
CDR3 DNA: TGTGCCAGCAGCCAGACTAGCGGGTGGACCTACGAGCAGTACTTC
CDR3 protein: CASSQTSGWTYEQYF

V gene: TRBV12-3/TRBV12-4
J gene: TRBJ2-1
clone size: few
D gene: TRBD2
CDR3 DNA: TGTGCCAGCACGGTCGCGGGAGGTTGGAATGAGCAGTTCTTC
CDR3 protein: CASTVAGGWNEQFF

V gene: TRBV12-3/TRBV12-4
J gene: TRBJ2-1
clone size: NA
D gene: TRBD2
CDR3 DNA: TGTGCCAGCAGTCCTAAGCGGGAGAGGAATGAGCAGTTCTTC
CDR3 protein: CASSPKRERNEQFF

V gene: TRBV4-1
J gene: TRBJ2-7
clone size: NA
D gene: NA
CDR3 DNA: TGCGCCAGCAGCCAAGATAAAGCCCGGGTGAGGGACTCCTACGAGCAGTACTTC
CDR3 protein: CASSQDKARVRDSYEQYF

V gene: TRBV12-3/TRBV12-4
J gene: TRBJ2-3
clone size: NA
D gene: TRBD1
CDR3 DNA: TGTGCCAGCAGCCCATCGACAGGGTGGACAGATACGCAGTATTTT
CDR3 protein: CASSPSTGWTDTQYF

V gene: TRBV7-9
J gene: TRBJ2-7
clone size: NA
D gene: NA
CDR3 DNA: TGTGCCACCAGGACAGAATACGAGCAGTACTTC
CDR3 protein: CATRTEYEQYF

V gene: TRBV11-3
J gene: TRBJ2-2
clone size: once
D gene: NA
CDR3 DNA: TGTGCCAGCAGCGGATGGAAGGGGGGGGAGGACACCGGGGAGCTGTTTTTT
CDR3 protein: CASSGWKGGEDTGELFF

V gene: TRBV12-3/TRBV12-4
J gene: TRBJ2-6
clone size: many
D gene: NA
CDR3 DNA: TGTGCCAGCACCAGGGCTGGGGCCAACGTCCTGACTTTC
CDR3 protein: CASTRAGANVLTF

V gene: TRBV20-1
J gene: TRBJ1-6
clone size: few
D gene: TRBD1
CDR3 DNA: TGCAGTGCTAGAGATCTGGGGACAGGGGGAAATTCACCCCTCCACTTT
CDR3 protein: CSARDLGTGGNSPLHF

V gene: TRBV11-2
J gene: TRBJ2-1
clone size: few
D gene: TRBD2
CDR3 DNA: TGTGCCAGCAGCTTGTTCTCATTCCTAGCGGGACCTGGACTTGAGCAGTTCTTC
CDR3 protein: CASSLFSFLAGPGLEQFF

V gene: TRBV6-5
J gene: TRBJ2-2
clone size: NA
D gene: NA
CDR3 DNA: TGTGCCAGCAGTTACTCGCCTAGCGGGGAGCTGTTTTTT
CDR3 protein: CASSYSPSGELFF

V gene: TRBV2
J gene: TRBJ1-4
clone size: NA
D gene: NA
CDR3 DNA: TGTGCCAGCAGTGCCTCCACGAGTGAAGAAAAACTGTTTTTT
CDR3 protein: CASSASTSEEKLFF

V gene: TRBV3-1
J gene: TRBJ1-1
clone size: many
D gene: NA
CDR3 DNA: TGTGCCAGCAGCCAGGGACACTCGAACACTGAAGCTTTCTTT
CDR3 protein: CASSQGHSNTEAFF

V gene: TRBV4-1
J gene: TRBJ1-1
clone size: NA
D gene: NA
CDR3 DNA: TGCGCCAGCAGCCAAGCCGGGGACACTGAAGCTTTCTTT
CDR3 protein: CASSQAGDTEAFF

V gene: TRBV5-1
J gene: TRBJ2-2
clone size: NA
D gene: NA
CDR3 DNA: TGCGCCAGCAGCTCCGAAACGTGGGGGACGGCGAACACCGGGGAGCTGTTTTTT
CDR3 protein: CASSSETWGTANTGELFF

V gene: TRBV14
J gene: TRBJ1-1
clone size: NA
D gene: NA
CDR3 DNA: TGTGCCAGCAGCCAAGGAGTCAGGATCACTGAAGCTTTCTTT
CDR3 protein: CASSQGVRITEAFF

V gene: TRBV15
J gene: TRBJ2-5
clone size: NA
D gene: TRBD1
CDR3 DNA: TGTGCCACCAGCAAGACAGGGGGTCTTCCAAAAGAGACCCAGTACTTC
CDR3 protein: CATSKTGGLPKETQYF

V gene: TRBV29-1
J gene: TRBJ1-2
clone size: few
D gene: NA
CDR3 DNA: TGCAGCGTTGCAGGGACTCCGTACACCTTC
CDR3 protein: CSVAGTPYTF

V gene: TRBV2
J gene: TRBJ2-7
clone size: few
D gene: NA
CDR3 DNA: TGTGCCTGCCTCCGGGGGAGGTACGAGCAGTACTTC
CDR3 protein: CACLRGRYEQYF

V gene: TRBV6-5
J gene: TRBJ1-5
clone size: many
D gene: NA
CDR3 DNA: TGTGCCAGCAGTTACTCGAGGGGCAGGGGCATCACGCATCAGCCCCAGCATTTT
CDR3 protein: CASSYSRGRGITHQPQHF

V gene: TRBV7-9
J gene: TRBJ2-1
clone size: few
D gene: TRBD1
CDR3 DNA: TGTGCCAGCAGCCAAGGGTTAGGGGGCCTCGAGCAGTTCTTC
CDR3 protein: CASSQGLGGLEQFF

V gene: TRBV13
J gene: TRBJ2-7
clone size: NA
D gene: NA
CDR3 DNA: TGTGCCAGCAGCACCTGGCTGTTCGACAGCGTTCACTACGAGCAGTACTTC
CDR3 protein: CASSTWLFDSVHYEQYF

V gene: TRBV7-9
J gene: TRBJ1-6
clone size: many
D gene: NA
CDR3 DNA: TGTGCCAGCAGCCCCCAATCGGCCCGGGAGTCACCCCTCCACTTT
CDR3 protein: CASSPQSARESPLHF

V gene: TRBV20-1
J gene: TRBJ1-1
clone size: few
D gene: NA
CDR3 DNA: TGCAGTGCTAGGGCCCCGACAGCCCTGGCCACTGAAGCTTTCTTT
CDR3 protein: CSARAPTALATEAFF

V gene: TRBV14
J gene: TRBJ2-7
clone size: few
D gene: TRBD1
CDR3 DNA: TGTGCCAGCAGCCAGAGACAGGGCTCGGGTATAGTGCGGCAGTACTTC
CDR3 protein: CASSQRQGSGIVRQYF

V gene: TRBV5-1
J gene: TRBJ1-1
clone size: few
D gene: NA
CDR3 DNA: TGCGCCAGCAGCTTGGCCGTGGAAAACACTGAAGCTTTCTTT
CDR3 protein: CASSLAVENTEAFF

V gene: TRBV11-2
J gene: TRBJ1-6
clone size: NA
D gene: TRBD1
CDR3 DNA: TGTGCCAGCAGCCCCGGGACAGGGGGCCATTCACCCCTCCACTTT
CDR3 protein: CASSPGTGGHSPLHF

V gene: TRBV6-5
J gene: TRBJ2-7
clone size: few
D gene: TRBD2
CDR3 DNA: TGTGCCAGCAGTTCGCGACTAGCGGGAGGTTACGAGCAGTACTTC
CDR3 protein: CASSSRLAGGYEQYF

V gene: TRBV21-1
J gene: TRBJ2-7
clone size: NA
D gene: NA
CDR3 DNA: TGTGCCAGCCCCTCCGAGCGGGAGAGCCCCTACGAGCAGTACTTC
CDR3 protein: CASPSERESPYEQYF

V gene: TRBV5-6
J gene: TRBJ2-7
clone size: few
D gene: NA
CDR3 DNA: TGTGCCAGCAGCCCGGACGGGGGCGAGCAGTACTTC
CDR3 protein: CASSPDGGEQYF

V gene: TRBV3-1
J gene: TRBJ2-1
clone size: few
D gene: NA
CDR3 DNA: TGTGCCAGCAGCCAATGGTCCACCCGCGGGAATGAGCAGTTCTTC
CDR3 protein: CASSQWSTRGNEQFF

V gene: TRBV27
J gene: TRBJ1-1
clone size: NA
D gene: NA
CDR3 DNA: TGTGCCAGCAGTCCTTGGGCCGGGGAAGCTTTCTTT
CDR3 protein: CASSPWAGEAFF